This T cell receptor beta chain is drawn from a study of T cell responses to AZD1222 COVID-19 vaccine. Study details: Pooling covered second doses at about 4 or about 12 weeks. Overall study results and limits: Only 5 or 6 AZD1222 recipients were seropositive at baseline. There were mostly white British donors and more females than males, and clonal diversity was possibly underestimated. There were vaccine-associated CD4 TCRs across spike, dominant at 160-218 and 743-854.

TCRdb's table, derived via immunoSEQ multiplex PCR, lists solely in-frame clones and lacks some. This sample has 93,000 or so clones, with around 91% found just once. CDR1 is DFQATT, CDR2 SNEGSKA, per germline (reference sequence). The CDR3 covers 11 residues. V was cut by 7 bases and J by 5 bases, with 8 bases left in between. Details on this clone: The antigen is not known.

The receptor comes from an adult in good health. V gene TRBV20-1 combines with J gene TRBJ1-4; D is undetermined. The specimen was peripheral blood, collected on day 0 of AZD1222 vaccination. This CDR3 is CSGLLNEKLFF. The DNA of the CDR3 is TGCAGTGGACTGTTGAATGAAAAACTGTTTTTT.